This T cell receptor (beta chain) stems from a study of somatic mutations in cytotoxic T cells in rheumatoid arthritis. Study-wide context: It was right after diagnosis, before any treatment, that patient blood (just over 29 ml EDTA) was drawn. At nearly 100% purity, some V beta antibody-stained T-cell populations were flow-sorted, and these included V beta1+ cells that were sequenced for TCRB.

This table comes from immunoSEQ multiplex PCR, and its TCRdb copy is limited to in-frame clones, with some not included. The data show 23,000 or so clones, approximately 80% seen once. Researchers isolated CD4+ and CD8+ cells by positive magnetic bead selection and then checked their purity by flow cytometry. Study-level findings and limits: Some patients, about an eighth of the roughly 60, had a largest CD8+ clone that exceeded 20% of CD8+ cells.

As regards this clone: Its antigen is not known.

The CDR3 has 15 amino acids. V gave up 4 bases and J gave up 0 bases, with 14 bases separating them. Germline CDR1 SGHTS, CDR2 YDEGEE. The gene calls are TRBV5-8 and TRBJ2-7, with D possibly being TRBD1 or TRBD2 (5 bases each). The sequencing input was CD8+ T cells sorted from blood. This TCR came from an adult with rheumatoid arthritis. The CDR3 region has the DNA TGTGCCAGCAGCCGCCGGGGCGGATTCTCCTACGAGCAGTACTTC. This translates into CASSRRGGFSYEQYF.